This paragraph reports one T cell receptor beta chain. The data derive from a study of blood T cell repertoires in COVID-19. Study at large: Italy, Spain and the United States were the sources of the convalescent and acute COVID-19 samples.

Study processing details: Quantification of nucleated cells was approximated via reference gene primer amplification. The protocol was immunoSEQ multiplex PCR, while the TCRdb copy is restricted to in-frame clones and leaves out a portion. V, J and clone size are those of that table, while D and trimming were read from the DNA. The sample includes hundreds of thousands of clones, about 82% seen only once; the top ten take around 4.2%. The CDR3 covers 14 residues. Germline V lookup: CDR1 SGHAT, CDR2 FQNNGV. The trim removed 4 bases at V and 7 bases at J, leaving 8 bases unmatched. The TCR was taken from a woman in her fifties or sixties with active or convalescent COVID-19. The sample taken for sequencing was peripheral blood. The gene calls are TRBV11-2 and TRBJ1-2; 8 nucleotides align to TRBD1. As DNA, the CDR3 is TGTGCCAGCAGCTCTCAGGGGGCGCCTCTTGGCTACACCTTC. Its protein product is CASSSQGAPLGYTF.